This T cell receptor (beta chain) derives from a study of control samples from healthy donors and cancer patients. The data were produced by immunoSEQ multiplex PCR, yet TCRdb's version contains in-frame clones alone and is incomplete. The sample shows 60,000 to 75,000 clones, approximately 83% of them seen only once. The ends lost 2 bases at V and 8 bases at J; junction bases unmatched: 2. CDR3 length equals 15 residues. Germline lookup yields CDR1 SGHTA and CDR2 FQGTGA. V gene TRBV7-3 combines with J gene TRBJ2-1; TRBD2 matches at 14 bases. The sequenced sample was blood. This clonotype was obtained from a man between 60 and 75 years old in good health. Here the CDR3 reads CASSLGTSGSHEQFF. The CDR3, as DNA: TGTGCCAGCAGCTTAGGGACTAGCGGGAGTCATGAGCAGTTCTTC. Combining the CDR3 with reference TRBV7-3 and TRBJ2-1 gives the whole variable domain GAGVSQTPSNKVTEKGKYVELRCDPISGHTALYWYRQSLGQGPEFLIYFQGTGAADDSGLPNDRFFAVRPEGSVSTLKIQRTERGDSAVYLCASSLGTSGSHEQFFGPGTRLTVL.